This is a list of T cell receptor beta chains from one sample in a study of control samples from healthy donors and cancer patients. TCRdb's table, derived via immunoSEQ multiplex PCR, lists solely in-frame clones and lacks some. In the table there are some 67,000 clones, around 87% of which are singletons. Sequencing was done on a sample of PBMCs. The receptors come from a woman aged 45-65 years with head and neck cancer. The CDR3 runs from the conserved cysteine through the conserved F or W. A D gene is named only where the DNA matches it firmly. The listing skips clone size in some rows; elsewhere it reads once, few, many or a size class.

j_gene: TRBJ2-1
abundance: .
v_gene: TRBV7-2
d_gene: .
CDR3nt: TGTGCCAGCAGCTTAGTTGGAGGGACCGAGCAGTTCTTC
CDR3aa: CASSLVGGTEQFF

j_gene: TRBJ2-4
abundance: .
v_gene: TRBV7-2
d_gene: TRBD1
CDR3nt: TGTGCCAGCAGCAGAAACAGGGGGAGCATTCAGTACTTC
CDR3aa: CASSRNRGSIQYF

j_gene: TRBJ2-7
abundance: .
v_gene: TRBV28
d_gene: TRBD1
CDR3nt: TGTGCCAGCAGTACGACAGGGGGCAAGGACTACGAGCAGTACTTC
CDR3aa: CASSTTGGKDYEQYF

j_gene: TRBJ2-3
abundance: .
v_gene: TRBV28
d_gene: .
CDR3nt: TGTGCCAGCAGTGGGGGACATACCCCAGATACGCAGTATTTT
CDR3aa: CASSGGHTPDTQYF

j_gene: TRBJ2-2
abundance: .
v_gene: TRBV28
d_gene: .
CDR3nt: TGTGCCAGCTCCCCGCTGAATGGCAGGACGACCGGGGAGCTGTTTTTT
CDR3aa: CASSPLNGRTTGELFF

j_gene: TRBJ1-2
abundance: .
v_gene: TRBV6-5
d_gene: .
CDR3nt: TGTGCCCTTACGACAGTTATGGCAGGTGGCTACACCTTC
CDR3aa: CALTTVMAGGYTF

j_gene: TRBJ1-4
abundance: .
v_gene: TRBV4-1
d_gene: TRBD1
CDR3nt: TGCGCCAGCAGCCAAGGGGACGGGACAGGGACTGAAAAACTGTTTTTT
CDR3aa: CASSQGDGTGTEKLFF

j_gene: TRBJ1-5
abundance: .
v_gene: TRBV11-2
d_gene: .
CDR3nt: TGTGCCAGCAGCTCCGACATTGGGGGTCAGCCCCAGCATTTT
CDR3aa: CASSSDIGGQPQHF

j_gene: TRBJ1-2
abundance: .
v_gene: TRBV30
d_gene: .
CDR3nt: TGTGCCTGGAGTGTTGGACAAGGAGGTGGCTACACCTTC
CDR3aa: CAWSVGQGGGYTF

j_gene: TRBJ2-2
abundance: .
v_gene: TRBV18
d_gene: TRBD2
CDR3nt: TGTGCCAGCTCACCAGTTCATTCGGGGGGAACGAACACCGGGGAGCTGTTTTTT
CDR3aa: CASSPVHSGGTNTGELFF

j_gene: TRBJ2-1
abundance: .
v_gene: TRBV3-1/TRBV3-2
d_gene: .
CDR3nt: TGTGCCAGCAGCCAAGTTAGGGGGGGGTCCTACAATGAGCAGTTCTTC
CDR3aa: CASSQVRGGSYNEQFF

j_gene: TRBJ2-1
abundance: .
v_gene: TRBV6-5
d_gene: .
CDR3nt: TGTGCCAGCAGTTTTTCGTGGGGTCACAATGAGCAGTTCTTC
CDR3aa: CASSFSWGHNEQFF

j_gene: TRBJ2-5
abundance: few
v_gene: TRBV21-1
d_gene: .
CDR3nt: TGTGCCAGCAGCAATTGGGCGGGCCAAGAGACCCAGTACTTC
CDR3aa: CASSNWAGQETQYF

j_gene: TRBJ1-6
abundance: .
v_gene: TRBV6-1
d_gene: TRBD1
CDR3nt: TGTGCCAGCAGTGAACGGGGACAGGGGCATAATTCACCCCTCCACTTT
CDR3aa: CASSERGQGHNSPLHF

j_gene: TRBJ2-2
abundance: once
v_gene: TRBV5-1
d_gene: .
CDR3nt: TGCGCCAGCAGCTTGGCCCGGGGCACCGGGGAGCTGTTTTTT
CDR3aa: CASSLARGTGELFF

j_gene: TRBJ2-1
abundance: .
v_gene: TRBV14
d_gene: .
CDR3nt: TGTGCCAGCAGCCAAGATCCAGGCAGGGATGAGGATGAGCAGTTCTTC
CDR3aa: CASSQDPGRDEDEQFF

j_gene: TRBJ2-2
abundance: .
v_gene: TRBV6-1
d_gene: TRBD1
CDR3nt: TGTGCCAGCAGTGAATACGCCGGGCAGGGGGCGAAAGCCGGGGAGCTGTTTTTT
CDR3aa: CASSEYAGQGAKAGELFF

j_gene: TRBJ2-6
abundance: .
v_gene: TRBV5-6
d_gene: .
CDR3nt: TGTGCCAGCAGCTTCGCTGCCGGGCGAATCTCTGGGGCCAACGTCCTGACTTTC
CDR3aa: CASSFAAGRISGANVLTF

j_gene: TRBJ2-2
abundance: .
v_gene: TRBV24-1
d_gene: TRBD1
CDR3nt: TGTGCCACCAGTGAACCGGGACAGGGTTTTACCGGGGAGCTGTTTTTT
CDR3aa: CATSEPGQGFTGELFF

j_gene: TRBJ1-1
abundance: .
v_gene: TRBV4-3
d_gene: TRBD1
CDR3nt: TGCGCCAGCAGCCAAAGGGTCGGTACAGGGGGCACTGAAGCTTTCTTT
CDR3aa: CASSQRVGTGGTEAFF